This TCR beta chain was captured in a study of T-cell memory formation after mild COVID-19. TCRdb re-called the 5' RACE reads through MiXCR, storing one row per CDR3 protein. The sample consists of over 250,000 distinct CDR3 sequences, 15% of them appearing once. Trimming at V came to 1 base and at J to 7 bases, leaving 6 bases not matched to a gene. Germline V gene sequence: CDR1 SGHTA, CDR2 FQGNSA. The CDR3 length is 14 residues. This sequence joins TRBV7-2 and TRBJ1-1, with TRBD1 matching over 7 bases. This TCR was sampled from a man aged 18 to 30 who had mild COVID-19 (a few samples of this study predate the infection). Cell type and time point are not known. The sample taken for sequencing was PBMCs or a T cell subset sorted from them (not recorded which). CDR3 loop: CASSLGQGMVEAFF. The CDR3 DNA sequence: TGTGCCAGCAGCTTAGGACAGGGAATGGTTGAAGCTTTCTTT.